The rows below give T cell receptor beta chains drawn from one sample of a study of blood T cell repertoires in COVID-19. Only in-frame clones appear in the TCRdb table, and some are missing; sequencing was by immunoSEQ multiplex PCR. The sample holds 220,000 or so clones, about four fifths seen once. The sample taken for sequencing was peripheral blood. These receptors were collected from a woman aged 80 or over with acute or convalescent COVID-19. CDR3s include the opening cysteine and the closing phenylalanine or tryptophan. Fields, in order: J gene, clone size, CDR3 length, V gene, D gene, CDR3 protein, CDR3 DNA. The D gene is left open where the match is weak. Size is stated for part of the rows, as once, few or many counts, or as a class when the clone is expanded.

J gene: TRBJ2-7; clone size: .; CDR3 length: 15; V gene: TRBV9; D gene: TRBD1; CDR3 protein: CASSVGGQGSYEQYF; CDR3 DNA: TGTGCCAGCAGCGTAGGGGGACAGGGGAGTTACGAGCAGTACTTC
J gene: TRBJ1-5; clone size: .; CDR3 length: 15; V gene: TRBV6-5; D gene: TRBD1; CDR3 protein: CASSYDREFFQPQHF; CDR3 DNA: TGTGCCAGCAGTTATGACAGGGAATTCTTTCAGCCCCAGCATTTT
J gene: TRBJ1-2; clone size: .; CDR3 length: 13; V gene: TRBV5-1; D gene: .; CDR3 protein: CASSSQGNYGYTF; CDR3 DNA: TGCGCCAGCAGTTCTCAGGGGAACTATGGCTACACCTTC
J gene: TRBJ1-6; clone size: .; CDR3 length: 15; V gene: TRBV19; D gene: .; CDR3 protein: CASSIKAGQNSPLHF; CDR3 DNA: TGTGCCAGTAGTATTAAGGCAGGCCAAAATTCACCCCTCCACTTT
J gene: TRBJ2-7; clone size: .; CDR3 length: 15; V gene: TRBV7-2; D gene: TRBD1; CDR3 protein: CASRPRTGISYEQYF; CDR3 DNA: TGTGCCAGCCGTCCTAGGACAGGGATCTCCTACGAGCAGTACTTC
J gene: TRBJ2-7; clone size: .; CDR3 length: 17; V gene: TRBV11-2; D gene: TRBD1; CDR3 protein: CASSPRGYGQGAREQYF; CDR3 DNA: TGTGCCAGCAGCCCTAGAGGGTATGGACAGGGGGCTAGAGAGCAGTACTTC
J gene: TRBJ2-7; clone size: .; CDR3 length: 15; V gene: TRBV6-4; D gene: .; CDR3 protein: CASSDAGHPSYEQYF; CDR3 DNA: TGTGCCAGCAGTGACGCGGGCCACCCTTCCTACGAGCAGTACTTC
J gene: TRBJ2-7; clone size: .; CDR3 length: 13; V gene: TRBV29-1; D gene: .; CDR3 protein: CSVVRTYPSEQYF; CDR3 DNA: TGCAGCGTTGTTAGGACATACCCTTCCGAGCAGTACTTC
J gene: TRBJ1-6; clone size: .; CDR3 length: 14; V gene: TRBV11-3; D gene: .; CDR3 protein: CASNQGNRDSPLHF; CDR3 DNA: TGTGCCAGCAACCAGGGGAATAGGGATTCACCCCTCCACTTT
J gene: TRBJ2-1; clone size: .; CDR3 length: 15; V gene: TRBV11-3; D gene: .; CDR3 protein: CASSLQGRSHNEQFF; CDR3 DNA: TGTGCCAGCAGCCTGCAGGGTCGGTCTCACAATGAGCAGTTCTTC
J gene: TRBJ1-4; clone size: .; CDR3 length: 12; V gene: TRBV7-9; D gene: .; CDR3 protein: CASARVNEKLFF; CDR3 DNA: TGTGCCAGCGCTCGCGTTAATGAAAAACTGTTTTTT
J gene: TRBJ2-5; clone size: .; CDR3 length: 14; V gene: TRBV28; D gene: .; CDR3 protein: CASSLRTVQETQYF; CDR3 DNA: TGTGCCAGCAGTTTGCGGACTGTTCAAGAGACCCAGTACTTC
J gene: TRBJ2-7; clone size: .; CDR3 length: 15; V gene: TRBV11-2; D gene: .; CDR3 protein: CASSRNRDKTYEQYF; CDR3 DNA: TGTGCCAGCAGCCGAAACCGGGACAAGACCTACGAGCAGTACTTC
J gene: TRBJ1-1; clone size: .; CDR3 length: 13; V gene: TRBV6-1; D gene: .; CDR3 protein: CASSEIGAPKAFF; CDR3 DNA: TGTGCCAGCAGTGAAATTGGGGCCCCTAAAGCTTTCTTT
J gene: TRBJ1-6; clone size: .; CDR3 length: 13; V gene: TRBV14; D gene: .; CDR3 protein: CASSQVRNSPLHF; CDR3 DNA: TGTGCCAGCAGCCAAGTGCGGAATTCACCCCTCCACTTT
J gene: TRBJ1-2; clone size: .; CDR3 length: 13; V gene: TRBV7-2; D gene: .; CDR3 protein: CASSFTGTYGYTF; CDR3 DNA: TGTGCCAGCAGCTTCACAGGGACCTATGGCTACACCTTC
J gene: TRBJ1-1; clone size: .; CDR3 length: 18; V gene: TRBV7-8; D gene: TRBD1; CDR3 protein: CASSYRPRQGAGGTEAFF; CDR3 DNA: TGTGCCAGCAGCTACCGCCCTCGCCAGGGGGCCGGAGGCACTGAAGCTTTCTTT
J gene: TRBJ1-1; clone size: .; CDR3 length: 14; V gene: TRBV10-3; D gene: .; CDR3 protein: CAISRGGLDTEAFF; CDR3 DNA: TGTGCCATCAGCCGAGGGGGTTTGGACACTGAAGCTTTCTTT
J gene: TRBJ1-5; clone size: .; CDR3 length: 17; V gene: TRBV19; D gene: TRBD1; CDR3 protein: CASSIGGGGLGNQPQHF; CDR3 DNA: TGTGCCAGTAGTATAGGAGGAGGGGGCTTGGGCAATCAGCCCCAGCATTTT
J gene: TRBJ2-1; clone size: .; CDR3 length: 16; V gene: TRBV27; D gene: TRBD1; CDR3 protein: CASRPIVGTGDNEQFF; CDR3 DNA: TGTGCCAGCAGACCCATCGTCGGGACAGGGGACAATGAGCAGTTCTTC
J gene: TRBJ2-1; clone size: .; CDR3 length: 14; V gene: TRBV28; D gene: TRBD2; CDR3 protein: CASSFWTREAEQFF; CDR3 DNA: TGTGCCAGCAGTTTTTGGACTAGGGAGGCTGAGCAGTTCTTC
J gene: TRBJ2-2; clone size: .; CDR3 length: 16; V gene: TRBV2; D gene: TRBD1; CDR3 protein: CASSIGQGRNTGELFF; CDR3 DNA: TGTGCCAGCAGCATTGGACAGGGGCGAAACACCGGGGAGCTGTTTTTT
J gene: TRBJ1-2; clone size: few; CDR3 length: 13; V gene: TRBV4-2; D gene: .; CDR3 protein: CASSQGTDYGYTF; CDR3 DNA: TGTGCCAGCAGCCAAGGGACAGATTATGGCTACACCTTC
J gene: TRBJ1-1; clone size: once; CDR3 length: 16; V gene: TRBV9; D gene: .; CDR3 protein: CASSVVPQGLTTEAFF; CDR3 DNA: TGTGCCAGCAGCGTAGTCCCCCAGGGCCTCACCACTGAAGCTTTCTTT
J gene: TRBJ2-7; clone size: .; CDR3 length: 13; V gene: TRBV27; D gene: .; CDR3 protein: CASSGGQAYEQYF; CDR3 DNA: TGTGCCAGCAGTGGGGGACAAGCCTACGAGCAGTACTTC
J gene: TRBJ1-2; clone size: .; CDR3 length: 13; V gene: TRBV6-5; D gene: .; CDR3 protein: CASSRGVDYGYTF; CDR3 DNA: TGTGCCAGCAGTAGGGGTGTGGACTATGGCTACACCTTC
J gene: TRBJ1-4; clone size: few; CDR3 length: 15; V gene: TRBV18; D gene: TRBD1; CDR3 protein: CASSPQGQGNEKLFF; CDR3 DNA: TGTGCCAGCTCACCACAGGGACAGGGTAATGAAAAACTGTTTTTT
J gene: TRBJ1-1; clone size: .; CDR3 length: 13; V gene: TRBV6-2/TRBV6-3; D gene: TRBD1; CDR3 protein: CASSYGQGAEAFF; CDR3 DNA: TGTGCCAGCAGTTACGGACAGGGGGCTGAAGCTTTCTTT
J gene: TRBJ2-5; clone size: .; CDR3 length: 13; V gene: TRBV3-1/TRBV3-2; D gene: .; CDR3 protein: CASARSSEKTQYF; CDR3 DNA: TGTGCCAGCGCTCGGAGTAGCGAAAAGACCCAGTACTTC
J gene: TRBJ2-2; clone size: .; CDR3 length: 16; V gene: TRBV5-1; D gene: TRBD1; CDR3 protein: CASSLSMTGVGGELFF; CDR3 DNA: TGCGCCAGCAGCTTGTCAATGACAGGGGTTGGCGGGGAGCTGTTTTTT
J gene: TRBJ1-5; clone size: .; CDR3 length: 13; V gene: TRBV2; D gene: .; CDR3 protein: CASSDQVGQPQHF; CDR3 DNA: TGTGCCAGCAGTGATCAAGTCGGTCAGCCCCAGCATTTT
J gene: TRBJ2-2; clone size: .; CDR3 length: 18; V gene: TRBV9; D gene: TRBD2; CDR3 protein: CASSVARTSGGASGELFF; CDR3 DNA: TGTGCCAGCAGCGTAGCCCGAACTAGCGGGGGGGCCTCCGGGGAGCTGTTTTTT
J gene: TRBJ1-1; clone size: .; CDR3 length: 14; V gene: TRBV19; D gene: TRBD1; CDR3 protein: CASTRQGANTEAFF; CDR3 DNA: TGTGCCAGTACTAGACAGGGGGCGAACACTGAAGCTTTCTTT
J gene: TRBJ1-3; clone size: once; CDR3 length: 16; V gene: TRBV9; D gene: TRBD1; CDR3 protein: CASTEGQGYSGNTIYF; CDR3 DNA: TGTGCCAGCACTGAGGGACAGGGGTATTCTGGAAACACCATATATTTT
J gene: TRBJ1-3; clone size: .; CDR3 length: 12; V gene: TRBV12-3/TRBV12-4; D gene: .; CDR3 protein: CASTAGGNTIYF; CDR3 DNA: TGTGCCAGCACCGCAGGGGGAAACACCATATATTTT
J gene: TRBJ1-6; clone size: few; CDR3 length: 14; V gene: TRBV28; D gene: .; CDR3 protein: CASSLRQDNSPLHF; CDR3 DNA: TGTGCCAGCAGTTTACGGCAGGATAATTCACCCCTCCACTTT
J gene: TRBJ2-3; clone size: .; CDR3 length: 16; V gene: TRBV5-1; D gene: .; CDR3 protein: CASSLIQLGGTDTQYF; CDR3 DNA: TGCGCCAGCAGCTTGATTCAGCTAGGTGGGACAGATACGCAGTATTTT
J gene: TRBJ1-2; clone size: .; CDR3 length: 15; V gene: TRBV7-2; D gene: .; CDR3 protein: CASSLISPGPSGYTF; CDR3 DNA: TGTGCCAGCAGCTTAATTTCCCCAGGGCCCTCTGGCTACACCTTC
J gene: TRBJ2-2; clone size: .; CDR3 length: 15; V gene: TRBV10-2; D gene: .; CDR3 protein: CASRSGGPRAGELFF; CDR3 DNA: TGCGCCAGCAGATCCGGGGGACCGAGGGCCGGGGAGCTGTTTTTT
J gene: TRBJ1-4; clone size: few; CDR3 length: 14; V gene: TRBV28; D gene: .; CDR3 protein: CASTGGGRVEKLFF; CDR3 DNA: TGTGCCAGCACCGGAGGGGGGAGGGTTGAAAAACTGTTTTTT
J gene: TRBJ2-7; clone size: once; CDR3 length: 15; V gene: TRBV11-3; D gene: TRBD2; CDR3 protein: CASRPLAGGAYEQYF; CDR3 DNA: TGTGCCAGCAGACCCCTAGCGGGGGGGGCCTACGAGCAGTACTTC
J gene: TRBJ1-6; clone size: few; CDR3 length: 14; V gene: TRBV5-1; D gene: TRBD1; CDR3 protein: CASKVGTDNSPLHF; CDR3 DNA: TGCGCCAGCAAGGTCGGGACAGACAATTCACCCCTCCACTTT
J gene: TRBJ2-5; clone size: .; CDR3 length: 14; V gene: TRBV7-2; D gene: .; CDR3 protein: CASSRQSREETQYF; CDR3 DNA: TGTGCCAGCAGCCGTCAATCTCGGGAAGAGACCCAGTACTTC
J gene: TRBJ1-2; clone size: few; CDR3 length: 16; V gene: TRBV4-2; D gene: .; CDR3 protein: CASSQDTSGSGYGYTF; CDR3 DNA: TGTGCCAGCAGCCAAGATACTTCAGGGTCAGGCTATGGCTACACCTTC
J gene: TRBJ2-3; clone size: .; CDR3 length: 15; V gene: TRBV7-3; D gene: .; CDR3 protein: CASSLLAASTDTQYF; CDR3 DNA: TGTGCCAGCAGCTTATTAGCGGCTAGCACAGATACGCAGTATTTT
J gene: TRBJ1-2; clone size: once; CDR3 length: 13; V gene: TRBV28; D gene: TRBD1; CDR3 protein: CASSSQGGYGYTF; CDR3 DNA: TGTGCCAGCAGCTCACAGGGGGGTTATGGCTACACCTTC
J gene: TRBJ1-6; clone size: .; CDR3 length: 16; V gene: TRBV5-1; D gene: .; CDR3 protein: CASSLGRENYNSPLHF; CDR3 DNA: TGCGCCAGCAGCTTGGGCCGGGAGAATTATAATTCACCCCTCCACTTT
J gene: TRBJ2-2; clone size: .; CDR3 length: 15; V gene: TRBV7-2; D gene: .; CDR3 protein: CASSLGGQGTGELFF; CDR3 DNA: TGTGCCAGCAGCTTAGGGGGTCAGGGCACCGGGGAGCTGTTTTTT
J gene: TRBJ2-1; clone size: .; CDR3 length: 13; V gene: TRBV10-3; D gene: TRBD2; CDR3 protein: CAITRGGLDEQFF; CDR3 DNA: TGTGCCATCACGCGGGGGGGATTGGATGAGCAGTTCTTC
J gene: TRBJ1-2; clone size: .; CDR3 length: 13; V gene: TRBV12-3/TRBV12-4; D gene: TRBD1; CDR3 protein: CASSPWDRGGYTF; CDR3 DNA: TGTGCCAGCAGCCCGTGGGACAGGGGTGGCTACACCTTC
J gene: TRBJ1-2; clone size: .; CDR3 length: 15; V gene: TRBV2; D gene: TRBD1; CDR3 protein: CASSADRGYGYGYTF; CDR3 DNA: TGTGCCAGCAGTGCTGACAGGGGGTACGGCTATGGCTACACCTTC
J gene: TRBJ2-2; clone size: .; CDR3 length: 15; V gene: TRBV7-8; D gene: TRBD1; CDR3 protein: CASSRDRVNTGELFF; CDR3 DNA: TGTGCCAGCAGCCGAGACAGGGTGAACACCGGGGAGCTGTTTTTT
J gene: TRBJ2-7; clone size: .; CDR3 length: 15; V gene: TRBV11-2; D gene: .; CDR3 protein: CASSWAQGNSYEQYF; CDR3 DNA: TGTGCCAGCAGCTGGGCCCAGGGCAATTCCTACGAGCAGTACTTC
J gene: TRBJ2-7; clone size: .; CDR3 length: 15; V gene: TRBV5-6; D gene: .; CDR3 protein: CASSSADTNTYEQYF; CDR3 DNA: TGTGCCAGCAGCTCGGCCGACACAAACACCTACGAGCAGTACTTC
J gene: TRBJ1-5; clone size: once; CDR3 length: 14; V gene: TRBV6-5; D gene: TRBD1; CDR3 protein: CASRETGDNQPQHF; CDR3 DNA: TGTGCCAGCAGGGAGACAGGGGACAATCAGCCCCAGCATTTT
J gene: TRBJ2-1; clone size: .; CDR3 length: 17; V gene: TRBV7-3; D gene: TRBD1; CDR3 protein: CASSLAPFGTGYNEQFF; CDR3 DNA: TGTGCCAGCAGCTTAGCTCCCTTCGGGACAGGGTACAATGAGCAGTTCTTC